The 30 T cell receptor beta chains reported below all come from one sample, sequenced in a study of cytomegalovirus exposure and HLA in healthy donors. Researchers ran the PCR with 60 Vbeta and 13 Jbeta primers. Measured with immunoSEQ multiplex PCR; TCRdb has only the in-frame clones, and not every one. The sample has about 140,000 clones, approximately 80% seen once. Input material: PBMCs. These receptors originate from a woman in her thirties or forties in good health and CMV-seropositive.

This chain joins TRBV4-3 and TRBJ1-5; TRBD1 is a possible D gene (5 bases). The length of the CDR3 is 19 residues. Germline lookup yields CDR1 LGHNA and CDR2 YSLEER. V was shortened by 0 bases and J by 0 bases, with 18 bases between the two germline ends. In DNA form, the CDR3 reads TGCGCCAGCAGCCAAGAAATAGACAGCACCCTTTATAGCAATCAGCCCCAGCATTTT. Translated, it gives CASSQEIDSTLYSNQPQHF.

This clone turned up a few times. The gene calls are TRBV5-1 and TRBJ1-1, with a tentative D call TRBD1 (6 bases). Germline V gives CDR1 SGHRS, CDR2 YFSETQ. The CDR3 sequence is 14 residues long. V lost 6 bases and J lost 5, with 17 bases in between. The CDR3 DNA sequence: TGCGCCAGCATGTTGGGGGCGCAGGGAACTGAAGCTTTCTTT. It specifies CASMLGAQGTEAFF.

Written as DNA, the CDR3 is TGCGCCAGCAGGCCAAACGGCGGGGCAGGAGGGTCGCTTGAAAAACTGTTTTTT. Translation: CASRPNGGAGGSLEKLFF. The V call is TRBV10-2, the J call TRBJ1-4, with D possibly TRBD1 on 5 matching bases. This CDR3 has 18 residues. CDR1 and CDR2 from the germline V gene are WSHSY and SAAADI. The V and J ends lost 6 bases and 7 bases respectively, with 27 bases between them.

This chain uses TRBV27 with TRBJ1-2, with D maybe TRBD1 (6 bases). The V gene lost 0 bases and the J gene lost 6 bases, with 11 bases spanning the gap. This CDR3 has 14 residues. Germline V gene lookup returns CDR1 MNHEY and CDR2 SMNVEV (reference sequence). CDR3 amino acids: CASSLSTGNDGYTF. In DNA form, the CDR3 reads TGTGCCAGCAGTTTATCTACAGGGAACGATGGCTACACCTTC.

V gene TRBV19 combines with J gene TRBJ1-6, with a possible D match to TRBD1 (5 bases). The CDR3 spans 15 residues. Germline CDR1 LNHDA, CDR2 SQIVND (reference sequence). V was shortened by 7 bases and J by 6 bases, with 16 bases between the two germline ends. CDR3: CASMAERGGNSPLHF. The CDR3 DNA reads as TGTGCCAGTATGGCCGAAAGGGGAGGTAATTCACCCCTCCACTTT.

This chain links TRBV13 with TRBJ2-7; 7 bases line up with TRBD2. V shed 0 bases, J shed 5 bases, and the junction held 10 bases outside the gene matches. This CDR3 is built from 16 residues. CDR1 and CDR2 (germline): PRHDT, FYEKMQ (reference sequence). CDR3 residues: CASSLGMRGDYDEQYF. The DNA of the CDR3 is TGTGCCAGCAGCTTAGGGATGAGAGGGGACTACGACGAGCAGTACTTC.

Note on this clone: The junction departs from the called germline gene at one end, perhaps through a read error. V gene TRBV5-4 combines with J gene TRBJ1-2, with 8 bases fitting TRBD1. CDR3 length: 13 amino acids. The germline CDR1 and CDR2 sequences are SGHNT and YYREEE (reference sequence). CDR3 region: CASSSTGADGHTF. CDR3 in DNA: TGTGCCAGCAGCTCGACAGGGGCGGATGGCCACACCTTC.

CDR3 protein: CASSSRDRVSGYTF. The CDR3 coding sequence is TGTGCCAGCAGCTCCCGGGACAGGGTTTCTGGCTACACCTTC. This rearrangement joins TRBV11-1 to TRBJ1-2, with 9 bases lining up with TRBD1. Germline V CDR1 and CDR2: SGHAT, FQDESV (reference sequence). V shed 4 bases, J shed 7 bases, and the junction held 7 bases outside the gene matches. The CDR3 contains 14 residues.

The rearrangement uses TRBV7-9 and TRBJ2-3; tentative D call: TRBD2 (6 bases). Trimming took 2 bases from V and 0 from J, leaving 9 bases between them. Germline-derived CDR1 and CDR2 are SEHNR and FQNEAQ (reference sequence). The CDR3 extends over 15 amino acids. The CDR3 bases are TGTGCCAGCAGCTTACAAGGGACTAGCACAGATACGCAGTATTTT. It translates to CASSLQGTSTDTQYF.

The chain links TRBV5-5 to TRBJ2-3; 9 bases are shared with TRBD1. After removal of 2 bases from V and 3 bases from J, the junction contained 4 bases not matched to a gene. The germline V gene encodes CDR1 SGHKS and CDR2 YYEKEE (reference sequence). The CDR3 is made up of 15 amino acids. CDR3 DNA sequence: TGTGCCAGCAGCTTCGATGGACAGGGGACAGATACGCAGTATTTT. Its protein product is CASSFDGQGTDTQYF. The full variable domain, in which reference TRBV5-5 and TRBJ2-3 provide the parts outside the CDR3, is DAGVTQSPTHLIKTRGQQVTLRCSPISGHKSVSWYQQVLGQGPQFIFQYYEKEERGRGNFPDRFSARQFPNYSSELNVNALLLGDSALYLCASSFDGQGTDTQYFGPGTRLTVL.

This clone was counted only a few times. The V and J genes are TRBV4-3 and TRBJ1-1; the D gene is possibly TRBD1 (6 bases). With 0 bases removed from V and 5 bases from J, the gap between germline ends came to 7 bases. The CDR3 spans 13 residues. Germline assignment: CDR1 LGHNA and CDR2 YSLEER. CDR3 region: CASSQDRGTEAFF. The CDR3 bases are TGCGCCAGCAGCCAAGATAGGGGGACTGAAGCTTTCTTT.

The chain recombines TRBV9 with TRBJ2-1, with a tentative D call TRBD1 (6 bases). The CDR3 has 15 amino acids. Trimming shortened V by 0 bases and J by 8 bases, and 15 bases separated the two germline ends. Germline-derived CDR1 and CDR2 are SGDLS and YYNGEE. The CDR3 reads CASSVVGQNWDEQFF. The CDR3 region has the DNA TGTGCCAGCAGCGTAGTCGGACAGAACTGGGATGAGCAGTTCTTC.

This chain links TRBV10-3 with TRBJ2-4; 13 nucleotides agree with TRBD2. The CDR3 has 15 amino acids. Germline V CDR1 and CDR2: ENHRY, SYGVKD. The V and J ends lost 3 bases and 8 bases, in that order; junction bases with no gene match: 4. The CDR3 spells CAISEGTSGNYIQYF. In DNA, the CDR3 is TGTGCCATCAGTGAAGGGACTAGCGGGAATTACATTCAGTACTTC.

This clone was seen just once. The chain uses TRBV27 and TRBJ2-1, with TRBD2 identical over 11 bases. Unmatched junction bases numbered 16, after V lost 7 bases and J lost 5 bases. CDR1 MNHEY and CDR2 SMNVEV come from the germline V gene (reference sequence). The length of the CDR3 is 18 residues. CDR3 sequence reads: CASMPGTSGRFPDNEQFF. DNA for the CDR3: TGTGCCAGCATGCCCGGGACTAGCGGACGTTTTCCAGACAATGAGCAGTTCTTC.

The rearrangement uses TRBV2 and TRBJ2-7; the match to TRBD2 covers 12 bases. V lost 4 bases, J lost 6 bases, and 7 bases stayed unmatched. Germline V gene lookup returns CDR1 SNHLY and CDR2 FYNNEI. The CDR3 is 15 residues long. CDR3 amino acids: CASSAASGGAAEQYF. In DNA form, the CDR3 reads TGTGCCAGCAGTGCCGCTAGCGGGGGGGCAGCCGAGCAGTACTTC.

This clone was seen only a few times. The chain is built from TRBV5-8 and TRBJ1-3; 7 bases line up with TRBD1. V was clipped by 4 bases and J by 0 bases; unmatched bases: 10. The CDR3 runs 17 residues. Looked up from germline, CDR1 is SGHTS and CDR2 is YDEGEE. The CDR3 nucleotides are TGTGCCAGCAGCCTAGACTGGACAGGCCTCTCTGGAAACACCATATATTTT. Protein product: CASSLDWTGLSGNTIYF.

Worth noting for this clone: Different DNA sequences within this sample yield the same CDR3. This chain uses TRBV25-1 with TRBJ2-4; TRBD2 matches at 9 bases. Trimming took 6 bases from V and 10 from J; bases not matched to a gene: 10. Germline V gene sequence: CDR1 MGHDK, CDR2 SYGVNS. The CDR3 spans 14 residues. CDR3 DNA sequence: TGTGCCAGCAGCGAGGCGGGGGGGCGAAATATTCAGTACTTC. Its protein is CASSEAGGRNIQYF.

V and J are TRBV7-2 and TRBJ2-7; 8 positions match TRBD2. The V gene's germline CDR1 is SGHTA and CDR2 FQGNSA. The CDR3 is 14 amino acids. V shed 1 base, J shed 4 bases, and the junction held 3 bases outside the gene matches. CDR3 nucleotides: TGTGCCAGCAGCTTAGAGGCTAGCGGGTACGAGCAGTACTTC. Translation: CASSLEASGYEQYF.

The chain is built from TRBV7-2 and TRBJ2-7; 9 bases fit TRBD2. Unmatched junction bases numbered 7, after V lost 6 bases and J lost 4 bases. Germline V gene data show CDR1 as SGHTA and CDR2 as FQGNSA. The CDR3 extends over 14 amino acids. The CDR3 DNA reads TGTGCCAGCAGACTTAGCGGGGGAGGGTACGAGCAGTACTTC. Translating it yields CASRLSGGGYEQYF.

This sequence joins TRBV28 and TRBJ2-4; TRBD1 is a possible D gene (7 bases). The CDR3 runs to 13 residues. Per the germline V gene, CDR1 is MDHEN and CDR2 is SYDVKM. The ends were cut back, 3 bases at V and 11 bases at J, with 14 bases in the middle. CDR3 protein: CASSLGQRRVQYF. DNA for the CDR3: TGTGCCAGCAGTTTGGGACAGAGGAGGGTTCAGTACTTC.

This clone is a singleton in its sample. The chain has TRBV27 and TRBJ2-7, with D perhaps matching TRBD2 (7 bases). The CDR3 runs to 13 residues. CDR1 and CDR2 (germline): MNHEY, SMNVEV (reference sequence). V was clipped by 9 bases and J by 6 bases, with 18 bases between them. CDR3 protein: CASSVRRGGEQYF. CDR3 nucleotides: TGTGCCAGTTCCGTAAGGAGGGGGGGCGAGCAGTACTTC.

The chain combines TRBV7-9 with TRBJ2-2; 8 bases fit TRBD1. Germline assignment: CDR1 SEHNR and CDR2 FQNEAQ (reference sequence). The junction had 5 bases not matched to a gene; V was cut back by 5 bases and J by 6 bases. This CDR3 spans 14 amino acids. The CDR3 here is CASSPGQGPGELFF. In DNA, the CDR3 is TGTGCCAGCAGCCCCGGACAGGGCCCCGGGGAGCTGTTTTTT.

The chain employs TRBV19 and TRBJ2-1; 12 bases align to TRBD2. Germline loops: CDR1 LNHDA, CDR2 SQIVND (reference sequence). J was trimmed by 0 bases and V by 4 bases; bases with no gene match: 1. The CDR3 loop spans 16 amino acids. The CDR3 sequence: CASSTGLAGSYNEQFF. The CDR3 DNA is TGTGCCAGTAGTACGGGACTAGCGGGCTCCTACAATGAGCAGTTCTTC.

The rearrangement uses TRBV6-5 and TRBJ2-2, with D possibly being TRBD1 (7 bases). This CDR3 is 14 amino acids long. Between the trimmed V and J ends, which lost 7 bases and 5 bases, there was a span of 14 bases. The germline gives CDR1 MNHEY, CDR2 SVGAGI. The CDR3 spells CASIRDSGTGELFF. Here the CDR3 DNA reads TGTGCCAGCATCCGGGACAGCGGGACCGGGGAGCTGTTTTTT.

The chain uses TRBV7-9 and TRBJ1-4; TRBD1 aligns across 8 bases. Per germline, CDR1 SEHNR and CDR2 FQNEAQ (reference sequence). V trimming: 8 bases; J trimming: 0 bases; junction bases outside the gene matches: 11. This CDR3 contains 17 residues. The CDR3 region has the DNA TGTGCCAGCCTCAAACTTCAGGGGGCCTCAACTAATGAAAAACTGTTTTTT. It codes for CASLKLQGASTNEKLFF. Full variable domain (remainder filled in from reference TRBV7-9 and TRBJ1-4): DTGVSQNPRHKITKRGQNVTFRCDPISEHNRLYWYRQTLGQGPEFLTYFQNEAQLEKSRLLSDRFSAERPKGSFSTLEIQRTEQGDSAMYLCASLKLQGASTNEKLFFGSGTQLSVL.

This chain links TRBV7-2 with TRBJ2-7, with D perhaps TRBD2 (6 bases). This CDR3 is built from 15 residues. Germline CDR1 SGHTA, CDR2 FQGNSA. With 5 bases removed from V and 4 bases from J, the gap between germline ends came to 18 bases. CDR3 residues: CASSLNPSEGYEQYF. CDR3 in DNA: TGTGCCAGCAGCCTTAACCCTAGCGAGGGGTACGAGCAGTACTTC.

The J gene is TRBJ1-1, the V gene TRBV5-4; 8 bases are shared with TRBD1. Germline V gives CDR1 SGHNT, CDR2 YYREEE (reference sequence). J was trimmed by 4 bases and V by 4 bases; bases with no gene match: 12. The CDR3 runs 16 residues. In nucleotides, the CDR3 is TGTGCCAGCAGCCAGCAGGGGGCTGACGAGGGCACTGAAGCTTTCTTT. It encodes CASSQQGADEGTEAFF.

The CDR3 nucleotides are TGCGCCAGCAGCTGGAGGACAGGGAAAAGCGGGGAGCTGTTTTTT. Translation gives CASSWRTGKSGELFF. This sequence joins TRBV5-1 and TRBJ2-2; 8 bases are shared with TRBD1. The germline CDR1 and CDR2 sequences are SGHRS and YFSETQ. Trimming removed 3 bases from V and 7 bases from J; junction bases left unmatched: 8. The CDR3 sequence is 15 residues long.

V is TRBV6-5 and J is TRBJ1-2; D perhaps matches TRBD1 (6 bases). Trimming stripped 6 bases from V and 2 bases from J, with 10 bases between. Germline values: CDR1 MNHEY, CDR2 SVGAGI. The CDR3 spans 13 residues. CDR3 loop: CASRRQENYGYTF. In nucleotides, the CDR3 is TGTGCCAGCAGGAGACAGGAAAACTATGGCTACACCTTC.

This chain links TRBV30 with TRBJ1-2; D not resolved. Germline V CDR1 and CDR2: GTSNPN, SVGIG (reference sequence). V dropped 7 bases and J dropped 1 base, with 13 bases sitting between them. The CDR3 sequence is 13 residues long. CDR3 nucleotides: TGTGCCTTGGCCTCCGGGGTTAACTATGGCTACACCTTC. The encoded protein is CALASGVNYGYTF.